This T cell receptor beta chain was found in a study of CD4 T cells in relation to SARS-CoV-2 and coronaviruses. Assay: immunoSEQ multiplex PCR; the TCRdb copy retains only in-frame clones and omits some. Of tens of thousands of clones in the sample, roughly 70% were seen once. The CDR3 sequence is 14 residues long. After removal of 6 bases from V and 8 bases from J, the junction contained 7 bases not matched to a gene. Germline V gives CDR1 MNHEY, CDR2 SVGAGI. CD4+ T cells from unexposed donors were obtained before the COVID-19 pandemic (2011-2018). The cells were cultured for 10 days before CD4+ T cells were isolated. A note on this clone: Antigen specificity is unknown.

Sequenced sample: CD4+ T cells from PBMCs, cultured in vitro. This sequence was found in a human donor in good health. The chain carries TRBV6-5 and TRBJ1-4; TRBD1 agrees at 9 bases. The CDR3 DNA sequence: TGTGCCAGCAGCCTACAGGGGGCAAAGGAAAAACTGTTTTTT. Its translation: CASSLQGAKEKLFF.